The rows below give T cell receptor beta chains drawn from one sample of a study of shared clonotypes between healthy human individuals. Profiled with immunoSEQ multiplex PCR; TCRdb holds only in-frame clones, not every one. The sample has roughly 700,000 clones, about nine tenths seen once; the top ten hold around a third. Sequencing was done on a sample of memory CD8+ T cells from PBMCs. These receptor sequences come from a man aged 18 to 30 in good health. Some clones in this sample may be carry-over from other donors' samples. CDR3s include the opening cysteine and the closing phenylalanine or tryptophan. Each record gives: D gene, V gene, J gene, clone size, CDR3 protein, CDR3 DNA. The D gene is left open where the match is weak. Size is omitted from some rows. Given values are once, few, many or a class for expanded clones.

>.|TRBV10-3|TRBJ1-1|.
CAINRDQEYTEAFF
TGTGCCATCAATAGGGACCAGGAGTACACTGAAGCTTTCTTT
>.|TRBV6-5|TRBJ2-1|.
CASALGRDFYNEQFF
TGTGCCAGCGCCCTGGGACGAGACTTCTACAATGAGCAGTTCTTC
>TRBD2|TRBV4-3|TRBJ2-2|.
CASSQFVTSGLTGDTGELFF
TGCGCCAGCAGCCAATTTGTGACTAGCGGGTTGACGGGAGACACCGGGGAGCTGTTTTTT
>TRBD2|TRBV10-1|TRBJ2-1|.
CASCRAGGPYNEQFF
TGCGCCAGCTGCCGGGCGGGAGGGCCCTACAATGAGCAGTTCTTC
>.|TRBV5-1|TRBJ2-7|.
CASYWAGEQYF
TGCGCCAGCTATTGGGCGGGCGAGCAGTACTTC
>.|TRBV7-9|TRBJ2-7|.
CASSITRAGMELYEQYF
TGTGCCAGCAGTATCACCCGGGCCGGGATGGAGTTATACGAGCAGTACTTC
>TRBD1|TRBV7-8|TRBJ1-1|.
CASSLEIRDSREAFF
TGTGCCAGCAGTCTGGAGATCCGGGACAGCCGAGAAGCTTTCTTT
>TRBD1|TRBV28|TRBJ1-3|once
CASSRYGTGPVSGNTIYF
TGTGCCAGCAGTCGCTACGGGACAGGGCCGGTCTCTGGAAACACCATATATTTT
>.|TRBV28|TRBJ1-1|.
CASSIRQTGTEAFF
TGTGCCAGCAGTATACGACAGACTGGGACTGAAGCTTTCTTT
>.|TRBV7-9|TRBJ1-2|.
CASSLGPANTF
TGTGCCAGCAGCTTGGGTCCCGCCAACACCTTC
>.|TRBV13|TRBJ2-1|.
CASSLGAEQFF
TGTGCCAGCAGCTTGGGGGCTGAGCAGTTCTTC
>TRBD1|TRBV12-5|TRBJ1-2|.
CASGTAGGYYGYTF
TGTGCTAGTGGGACAGCAGGGGGCTATTACGGCTACACCTTC
>TRBD1|TRBV5-4|TRBJ1-1|.
CASRPNPGGTEAFF
TGTGCCAGCAGGCCAAACCCAGGGGGCACTGAAGCTTTCTTT
>TRBD2|TRBV19|TRBJ2-1|.
CASSLSGRSNEQFF
TGTGCCAGTAGTTTAAGCGGGAGAAGTAATGAGCAGTTCTTC
>.|TRBV27|TRBJ2-3|.
CASSPNPRNPTDTQYF
TGTGCCAGCAGTCCAAACCCTCGAAACCCCACAGATACGCAGTATTTT
>.|TRBV19|TRBJ1-4|.
CASTQWERGHEKLFF
TGTGCCAGTACCCAGTGGGAAAGGGGACATGAAAAACTGTTTTTT
>TRBD1|TRBV7-6|TRBJ2-1|.
CASSTGQDRNEQFF
TGTGCCAGCAGCACCGGACAGGATCGCAATGAGCAGTTCTTC
>TRBD1|TRBV6-1|TRBJ2-3|.
CASSEWDRASTDTQYF
TGTGCCAGCAGTGAATGGGACAGGGCTAGCACAGATACGCAGTATTTT
>.|TRBV27|TRBJ2-1|.
CASSLGGTPYNEQFF
TGTGCCAGCAGCTTGGGCGGGACTCCCTACAATGAGCAGTTCTTC
>.|TRBV19|TRBJ2-1|.
CASQRSSYNEQFF
TGTGCCAGTCAGCGTAGCTCCTACAATGAGCAGTTCTTC
>.|TRBV12-5|TRBJ2-2|.
CASGLGRGDTGELFF
TGTGCTAGTGGTTTGGGCAGGGGGGACACCGGGGAGCTGTTTTTT
>.|TRBV30|TRBJ1-5|once
CAWSAQVSNQPQHF
TGTGCCTGGAGTGCTCAGGTGAGCAATCAGCCCCAGCATTTT
>TRBD2|TRBV10-3|TRBJ2-2|.
CAIPIASGRAHTGELFF
TGTGCCATCCCTATTGCTAGCGGGAGGGCCCACACCGGGGAGCTGTTTTTT
>.|TRBV2|TRBJ2-3|.
CATLSTDTQYF
TGTGCCACCTTGAGCACAGATACGCAGTATTTT
>.|TRBV4-1|TRBJ2-1|.
CASSQVLGDNEQFF
TGCGCCAGCAGCCAAGTTCTTGGGGATAATGAGCAGTTCTTC
>.|TRBV2|TRBJ1-3|.
CASSEIGGRGNTIYF
TGTGCCAGCAGTGAAATCGGGGGCAGGGGAAACACCATATATTTT
>.|TRBV4-2|TRBJ2-7|once
CASSQGSPGLVSYEQYF
TGTGCCAGCAGCCAAGGGTCTCCGGGACTGGTCTCCTACGAGCAGTACTTC
>TRBD1|TRBV19|TRBJ2-4|.
CASTGQGTSGPLNIQYF
TGTGCCAGTACGGGACAGGGAACGAGCGGGCCCCTAAACATTCAGTACTTC
>.|TRBV10-2|TRBJ2-3|once
CASFGYSTDTQYF
TGCGCCAGCTTTGGCTATTCTACAGATACGCAGTATTTT
>.|TRBV19|TRBJ2-3|.
CASSPRTRADTQYF
TGTGCCAGTAGTCCTCGAACACGGGCAGATACGCAGTATTTT
>.|TRBV7-9|TRBJ1-1|.
CASSPGAGTGTEAFF
TGTGCCAGCAGCCCGGGGGCGGGCACGGGAACTGAAGCTTTCTTT
>.|TRBV27|TRBJ1-2|.
CASSERTEANYGYTF
TGTGCCAGCAGTGAAAGGACCGAAGCTAACTATGGCTACACCTTC